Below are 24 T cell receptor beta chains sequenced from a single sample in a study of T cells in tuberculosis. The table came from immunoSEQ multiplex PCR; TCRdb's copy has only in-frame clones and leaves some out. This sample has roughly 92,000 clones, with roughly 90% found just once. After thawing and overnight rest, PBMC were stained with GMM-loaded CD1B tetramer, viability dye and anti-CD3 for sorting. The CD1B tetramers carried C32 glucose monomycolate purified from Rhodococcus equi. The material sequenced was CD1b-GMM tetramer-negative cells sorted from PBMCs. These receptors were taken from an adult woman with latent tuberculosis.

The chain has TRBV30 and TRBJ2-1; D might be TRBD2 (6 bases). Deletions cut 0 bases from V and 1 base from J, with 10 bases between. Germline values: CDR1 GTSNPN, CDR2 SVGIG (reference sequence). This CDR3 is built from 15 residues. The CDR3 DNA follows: TGTGCCTGGAGTGTTAATAGCGGATCCTACAATGAGCAGTTCTTC. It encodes CAWSVNSGSYNEQFF.

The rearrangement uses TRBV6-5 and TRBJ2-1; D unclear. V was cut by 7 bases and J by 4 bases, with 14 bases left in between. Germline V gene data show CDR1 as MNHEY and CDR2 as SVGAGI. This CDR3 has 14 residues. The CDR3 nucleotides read TGTGCCAGCACCGCCCTGAGCGAGTACAATGAGCAGTTCTTC. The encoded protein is CASTALSEYNEQFF.

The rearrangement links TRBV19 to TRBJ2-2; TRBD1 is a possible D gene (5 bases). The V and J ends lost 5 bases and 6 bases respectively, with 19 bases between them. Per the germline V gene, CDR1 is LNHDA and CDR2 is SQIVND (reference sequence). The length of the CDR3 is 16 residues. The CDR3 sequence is CASSLLGGAGSGELFF. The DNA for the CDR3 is TGTGCCAGTAGTCTCCTGGGTGGGGCTGGGTCCGGGGAGCTGTTTTTT. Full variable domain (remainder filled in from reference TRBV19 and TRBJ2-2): DGGITQSPKYLFRKEGQNVTLSCEQNLNHDAMYWYRQDPGQGLRLIYYSQIVNDFQKGDIAEGYSVSREKKESFPLTVTSAQKNPTAFYLCASSLLGGAGSGELFFGEGSRLTVL.

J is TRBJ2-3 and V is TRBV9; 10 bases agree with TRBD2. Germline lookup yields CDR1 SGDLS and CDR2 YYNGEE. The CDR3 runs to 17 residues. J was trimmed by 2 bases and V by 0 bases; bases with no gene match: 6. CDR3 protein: CASSVAVAGGNTDTQYF. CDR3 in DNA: TGTGCCAGCAGCGTAGCCGTAGCGGGGGGTAACACAGATACGCAGTATTTT.

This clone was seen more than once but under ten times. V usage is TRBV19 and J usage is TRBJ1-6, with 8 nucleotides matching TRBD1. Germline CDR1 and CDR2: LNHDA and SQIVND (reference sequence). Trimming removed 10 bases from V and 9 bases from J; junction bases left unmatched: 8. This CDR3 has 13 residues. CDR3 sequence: CATSGTGLSPLHF. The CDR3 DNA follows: TGTGCCACCTCCGGGACAGGCCTTTCACCCCTCCACTTT.

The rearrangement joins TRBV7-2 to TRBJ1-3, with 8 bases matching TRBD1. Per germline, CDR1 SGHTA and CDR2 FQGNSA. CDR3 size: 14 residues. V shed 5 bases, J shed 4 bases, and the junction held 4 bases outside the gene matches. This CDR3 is CASSIRTGGNTIYF. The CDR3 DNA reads TGTGCCAGCAGCATAAGGACAGGGGGAAACACCATATATTTT.

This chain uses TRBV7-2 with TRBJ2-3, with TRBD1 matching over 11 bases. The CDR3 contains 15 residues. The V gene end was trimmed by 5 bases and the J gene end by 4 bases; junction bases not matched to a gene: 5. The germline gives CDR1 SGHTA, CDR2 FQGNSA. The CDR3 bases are TGTGCCAGCAGCCGAAGGACAGGGGGCTCAGATACGCAGTATTTT. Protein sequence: CASSRRTGGSDTQYF. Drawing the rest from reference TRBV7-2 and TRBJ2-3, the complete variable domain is GAGVSQSPSNKVTEKGKDVELRCDPISGHTALYWYRQSLGQGLEFLIYFQGNSAPDKSGLPSDRFSAERTGGSVSTLTIQRTQQEDSAVYLCASSRRTGGSDTQYFGPGTRLTVL.

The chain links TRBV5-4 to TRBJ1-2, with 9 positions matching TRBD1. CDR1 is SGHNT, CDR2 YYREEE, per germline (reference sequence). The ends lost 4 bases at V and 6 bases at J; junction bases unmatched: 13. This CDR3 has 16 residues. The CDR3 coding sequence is TGTGCCAGCAGCGCCGGGACAGGGCGGATGGGGCATGGCTACACCTTC. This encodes CASSAGTGRMGHGYTF.

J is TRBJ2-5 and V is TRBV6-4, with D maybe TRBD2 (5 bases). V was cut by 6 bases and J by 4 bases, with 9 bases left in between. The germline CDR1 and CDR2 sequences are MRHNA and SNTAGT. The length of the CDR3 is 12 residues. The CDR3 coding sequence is TGTGCCAGCAGCCTCGAGGGAGAGACCCAGTACTTC. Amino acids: CASSLEGETQYF.

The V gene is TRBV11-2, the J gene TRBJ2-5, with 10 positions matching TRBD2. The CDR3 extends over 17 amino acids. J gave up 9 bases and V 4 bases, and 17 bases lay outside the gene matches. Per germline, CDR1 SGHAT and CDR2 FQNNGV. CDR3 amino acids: CASSSFGLAGAPRAQYF. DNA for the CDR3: TGTGCCAGCAGCTCTTTCGGGCTAGCGGGGGCCCCTCGGGCCCAGTACTTC.

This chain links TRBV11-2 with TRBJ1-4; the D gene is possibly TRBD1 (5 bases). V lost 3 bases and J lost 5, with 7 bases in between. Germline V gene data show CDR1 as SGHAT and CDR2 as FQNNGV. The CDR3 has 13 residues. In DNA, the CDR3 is TGTGCCAGCAGCTTTAGGGGAAATGAAAAACTGTTTTTT. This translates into CASSFRGNEKLFF.

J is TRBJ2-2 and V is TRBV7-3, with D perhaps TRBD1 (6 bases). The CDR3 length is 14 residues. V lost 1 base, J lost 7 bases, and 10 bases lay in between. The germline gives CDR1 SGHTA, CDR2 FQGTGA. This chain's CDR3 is CASSLRARGGELFF. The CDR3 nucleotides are TGTGCCAGCAGCTTAAGGGCCAGGGGCGGGGAGCTGTTTTTT.

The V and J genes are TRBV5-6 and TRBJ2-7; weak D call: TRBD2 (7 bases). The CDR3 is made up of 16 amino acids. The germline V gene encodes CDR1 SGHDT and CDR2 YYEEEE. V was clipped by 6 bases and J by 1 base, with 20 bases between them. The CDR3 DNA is TGTGCCAGCACCCCGGGGGGCTCCGGGGAATCCTACGAGCAGTACTTC. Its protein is CASTPGGSGESYEQYF.

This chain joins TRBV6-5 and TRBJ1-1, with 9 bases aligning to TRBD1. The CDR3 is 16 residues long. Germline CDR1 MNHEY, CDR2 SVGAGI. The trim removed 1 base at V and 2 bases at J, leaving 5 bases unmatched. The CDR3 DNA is TGTGCCAGCAGTTACTACGAGGGACAGGGAAACACTGAAGCTTTCTTT. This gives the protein CASSYYEGQGNTEAFF.

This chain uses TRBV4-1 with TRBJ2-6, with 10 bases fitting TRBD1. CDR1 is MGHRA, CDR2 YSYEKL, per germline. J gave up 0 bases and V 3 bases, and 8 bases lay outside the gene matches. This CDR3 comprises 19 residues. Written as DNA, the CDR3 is TGCGCCAGCAGCCAGATCCGGGACAGGGGATTCTCTGGGGCCAACGTCCTGACTTTC. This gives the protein CASSQIRDRGFSGANVLTF.

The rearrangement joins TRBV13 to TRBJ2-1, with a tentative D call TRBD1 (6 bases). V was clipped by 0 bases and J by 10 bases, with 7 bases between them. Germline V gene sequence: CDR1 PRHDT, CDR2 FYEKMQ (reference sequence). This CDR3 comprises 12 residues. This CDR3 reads CASSLGTGEQFF. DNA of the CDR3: TGTGCCAGCAGCTTAGGGACAGGAGAGCAGTTCTTC.

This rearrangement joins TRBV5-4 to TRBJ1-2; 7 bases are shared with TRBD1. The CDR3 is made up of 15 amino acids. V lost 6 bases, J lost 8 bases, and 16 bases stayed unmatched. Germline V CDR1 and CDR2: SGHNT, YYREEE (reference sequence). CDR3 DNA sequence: TGTGCCAGCAACCCACGACAGGGCGTTGGGGGAGGCTACACCTTC. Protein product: CASNPRQGVGGGYTF.

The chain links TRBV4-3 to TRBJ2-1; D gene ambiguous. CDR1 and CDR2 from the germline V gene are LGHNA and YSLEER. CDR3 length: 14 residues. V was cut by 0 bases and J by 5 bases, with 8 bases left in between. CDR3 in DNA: TGCGCCAGCAGCCAAGATTACAGAGACAATGAGCAGTTCTTC. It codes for CASSQDYRDNEQFF.

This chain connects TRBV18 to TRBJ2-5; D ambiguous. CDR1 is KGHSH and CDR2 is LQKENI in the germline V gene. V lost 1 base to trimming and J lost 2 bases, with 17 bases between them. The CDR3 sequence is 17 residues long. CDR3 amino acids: CASSPQPPGFIQETQYF. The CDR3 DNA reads TGTGCCAGCTCACCACAGCCCCCAGGTTTCATACAAGAGACCCAGTACTTC.

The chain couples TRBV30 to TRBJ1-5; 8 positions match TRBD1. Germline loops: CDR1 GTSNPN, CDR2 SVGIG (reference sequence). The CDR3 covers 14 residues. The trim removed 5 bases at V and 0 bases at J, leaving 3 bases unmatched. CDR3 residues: CAWGTGNSNQPQHF. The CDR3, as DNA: TGTGCCTGGGGGACAGGCAATAGCAATCAGCCCCAGCATTTT.

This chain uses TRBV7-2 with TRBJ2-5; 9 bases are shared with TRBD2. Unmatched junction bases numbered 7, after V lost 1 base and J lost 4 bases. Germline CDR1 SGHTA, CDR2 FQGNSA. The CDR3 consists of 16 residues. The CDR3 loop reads CASSLVAGVPGETQYF. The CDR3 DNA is TGTGCCAGCAGCTTAGTAGCGGGGGTCCCAGGAGAGACCCAGTACTTC.

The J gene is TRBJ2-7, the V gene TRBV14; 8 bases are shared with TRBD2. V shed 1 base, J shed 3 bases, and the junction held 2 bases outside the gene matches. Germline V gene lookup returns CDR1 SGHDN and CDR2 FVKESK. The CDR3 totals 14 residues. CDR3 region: CASSQAGGVYEQYF. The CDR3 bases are TGTGCCAGCAGCCAAGCGGGGGGGGTCTACGAGCAGTACTTC.

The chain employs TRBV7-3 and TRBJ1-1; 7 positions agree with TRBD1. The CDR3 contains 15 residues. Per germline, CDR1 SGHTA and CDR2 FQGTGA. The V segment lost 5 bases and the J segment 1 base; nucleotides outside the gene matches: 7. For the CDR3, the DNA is TGTGCCAGCAGCCCTTCGACAGGGCAGAACACTGAAGCTTTCTTT. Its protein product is CASSPSTGQNTEAFF.

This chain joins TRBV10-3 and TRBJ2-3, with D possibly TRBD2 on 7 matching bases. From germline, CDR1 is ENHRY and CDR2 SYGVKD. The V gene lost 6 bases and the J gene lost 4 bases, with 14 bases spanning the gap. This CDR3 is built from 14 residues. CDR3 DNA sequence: TGTGCCATCAGCCCCACGGGGGGCGCAGATACGCAGTATTTT. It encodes CAISPTGGADTQYF.